This T cell receptor (beta chain) was captured by sequencing in a study of cytomegalovirus exposure and HLA in healthy donors. Study information: In terms of ancestry, the Caucasian-associated cluster contained about four fifths of the roughly 400 genotyped donors.

This clone has a single count. Antigen specificity is unknown. The CDR3 covers 13 residues. V gave up 8 bases and J gave up 8 bases, with 15 bases separating them. Germline-derived CDR1 and CDR2 are MNHEY and SVGAGI. Notes on the study in general: With later analysis, a missense DCLRE1C variant became linked to TCR beta V- and J-gene trimming.

Vbeta (60) and Jbeta (13) primers were used in the PCR. The repertoire was sequenced with immunoSEQ multiplex PCR; TCRdb's copy has only in-frame clones and lacks some. The sample contains about 110,000 clones, 60% to 75% of which appear only once. This clonotype originated in a male donor in good health and CMV-seropositive. What was sequenced was PBMCs. The genes are TRBV6-5 and TRBJ1-4, with D perhaps TRBD1 (6 bases). The CDR3 sequence is CASRGAAGEKLFF. The CDR3 DNA follows: TGTGCCAGCCGGGGGGCGGCAGGGGAAAAACTGTTTTTT.